The 4 T cell receptor beta chains below all came from one sample that was sequenced in a study of blood T cell repertoires in COVID-19. Assay: immunoSEQ multiplex PCR; the TCRdb copy retains only in-frame clones and omits some. The profile covers roughly 430,000 clones, with 88% appearing a single time and roughly 2% taken by the ten largest. Material for sequencing was PBMCs or T cells enriched from blood (not recorded which). These receptors were taken from a woman aged 35 to 49 with acute COVID-19.

This clone appeared a few times. The gene calls are TRBV3-1 (or the pseudogene TRBV3-2) and TRBJ1-1; 8 bases fit TRBD1. V was pared by 2 bases and J by 11 bases, with 4 bases of the junction left unmatched. CDR1 LGHDT and CDR2 YNNKEL come from the germline V gene (reference sequence). This CDR3 has 12 residues. In nucleotides, the CDR3 is TGTGCCAGCAGCCAAACGACAGGGGTTGCTTTCTTT. It codes for CASSQTTGVAFF.

This clone was picked up one time. The chain employs TRBV5-1 and TRBJ2-2; 7 positions agree with TRBD2. The CDR3 extends over 17 amino acids. Germline lookup yields CDR1 SGHRS and CDR2 YFSETQ. V was clipped by 0 bases and J by 5 bases; unmatched bases: 10. CDR3 residues: CASSLGGSGASTGELFF. Written as DNA, the CDR3 is TGCGCCAGCAGCTTGGGCGGGAGCGGGGCAAGTACCGGGGAGCTGTTTTTT. The whole variable domain, filled in from reference TRBV5-1 and TRBJ2-2, reads KAGVTQTPRYLIKTRGQQVTLSCSPISGHRSVSWYQQTPGQGLQFLFEYFSETQRNKGNFPGRFSGRQFSNSRSEMNVSTLELGDSALYLCASSLGGSGASTGELFFGEGSRLTVL.

This rearrangement joins TRBV9 to TRBJ2-2, with D possibly matching TRBD1 (5 bases). Trimming shortened V by 0 bases and J by 5 bases, and 11 bases separated the two germline ends. Germline loops: CDR1 SGDLS, CDR2 YYNGEE. There are 15 residues in the CDR3. CDR3 sequence reads: CASSVVDRATGELFF. Written as DNA, the CDR3 is TGTGCCAGCAGCGTAGTAGACAGAGCGACCGGGGAGCTGTTTTTT.

This sequence joins TRBV4-2 and TRBJ2-7; 14 positions match TRBD2. CDR1 and CDR2 from the germline V gene are LGHNA and YNFKEQ. Trimming at V came to 0 bases and at J to 2 bases, leaving 6 bases not matched to a gene. This CDR3 comprises 18 residues. CDR3 nucleotide sequence: TGTGCCAGCAGCCAAGATGGACTAGCGGGGGGCCCAACCTACGAGCAGTACTTC. It specifies CASSQDGLAGGPTYEQYF.